The rows below give T cell receptor beta chains drawn from one sample of a study of vaccination effects on CD4 cells after COVID-19. Antigens of these TCRs are unknown. The repertoire was sequenced with immunoSEQ multiplex PCR; TCRdb's copy has only in-frame clones and lacks some. The sample lists about 70,000 clones, about 80% seen once, with less than 15% in the top ten. Sequenced here: CD4+ T cells from PBMCs cultured with SARS-CoV-2 spike peptides, sampled before COVID-19 vaccination. The receptors were sampled from a human donor who received a COVID-19 vaccine. Both conserved end residues are part of each CDR3. The order of the fields is D gene, V gene, J gene, CDR3 protein. A D gene is named only where the DNA matches it firmly.

d_gene: -; v_gene: TRBV5-1; j_gene: TRBJ1-1; CDR3aa: CASRGRTTINTEAFF
d_gene: TRBD1; v_gene: TRBV5-4; j_gene: TRBJ2-2; CDR3aa: CASSLGDREAGELFF
d_gene: TRBD2; v_gene: TRBV5-1; j_gene: TRBJ2-1; CDR3aa: CASSHGTSGNEQFF
d_gene: TRBD1; v_gene: TRBV5-1; j_gene: TRBJ2-5; CDR3aa: CASSLLGRGNQETQYF
d_gene: -; v_gene: TRBV2; j_gene: TRBJ1-4; CDR3aa: CASGRSVLGSEKLFF
d_gene: TRBD1; v_gene: TRBV27; j_gene: TRBJ2-2; CDR3aa: CASSLQGAQNTGELFF
d_gene: -; v_gene: TRBV3-1/TRBV3-2; j_gene: TRBJ1-4; CDR3aa: CASSRFLVVEKLFF
d_gene: -; v_gene: TRBV7-3; j_gene: TRBJ2-5; CDR3aa: CASSLLGETQYF
d_gene: TRBD2; v_gene: TRBV10-3; j_gene: TRBJ2-5; CDR3aa: CAISELSPGLVGETQYF
d_gene: -; v_gene: TRBV7-3; j_gene: TRBJ1-2; CDR3aa: CASSSTAGGIGYTF
d_gene: -; v_gene: TRBV18; j_gene: TRBJ1-3; CDR3aa: CASSPFETSSGNTIYF
d_gene: -; v_gene: TRBV4-1; j_gene: TRBJ2-3; CDR3aa: CASSHLGRDLRTDTQYF
d_gene: TRBD1; v_gene: TRBV6-4; j_gene: TRBJ2-1; CDR3aa: CASNGRQGSYNEQFF
d_gene: TRBD1; v_gene: TRBV4-1; j_gene: TRBJ1-6; CDR3aa: CASSYTGTGMDSPLHF
d_gene: -; v_gene: TRBV10-1; j_gene: TRBJ2-3; CDR3aa: CASSRTFTDTQYF
d_gene: -; v_gene: TRBV7-3; j_gene: TRBJ1-1; CDR3aa: CASSLNGWNTEAFF
d_gene: TRBD1; v_gene: TRBV18; j_gene: TRBJ1-4; CDR3aa: CASSSSAGGLEKLFF
d_gene: TRBD2; v_gene: TRBV7-8; j_gene: TRBJ2-5; CDR3aa: CASSLIAGAQETQYF
d_gene: -; v_gene: TRBV19; j_gene: TRBJ1-4; CDR3aa: CASSPRIGVNEKLFF
d_gene: TRBD1; v_gene: TRBV11-3; j_gene: TRBJ2-3; CDR3aa: CASSSDRDDTQYF
d_gene: -; v_gene: TRBV24-1; j_gene: TRBJ2-1; CDR3aa: CATRGDNNEQFF
d_gene: TRBD1; v_gene: TRBV18; j_gene: TRBJ1-5; CDR3aa: CASSPRGQINQPQHF
d_gene: -; v_gene: TRBV7-8; j_gene: TRBJ1-1; CDR3aa: CASSMTETHTEAFF
d_gene: -; v_gene: TRBV18; j_gene: TRBJ1-2; CDR3aa: CASSPNTATVSMGYTF
d_gene: -; v_gene: TRBV28; j_gene: TRBJ1-4; CDR3aa: CASSLRSTNEKLFF
d_gene: -; v_gene: TRBV5-1; j_gene: TRBJ2-3; CDR3aa: CASSLWGSTDTQYF
d_gene: TRBD1; v_gene: TRBV10-2; j_gene: TRBJ1-5; CDR3aa: CASSGGGLSNQPQHF
d_gene: -; v_gene: TRBV19; j_gene: TRBJ2-5; CDR3aa: CASSIGMWETQYF
d_gene: -; v_gene: TRBV28; j_gene: TRBJ1-2; CDR3aa: CASSQWGQTDRYGYTF
d_gene: -; v_gene: TRBV7-8; j_gene: TRBJ1-5; CDR3aa: CASSLGAGVQPQHF
d_gene: -; v_gene: TRBV5-4; j_gene: TRBJ1-3; CDR3aa: CASSTAGVGNTIYF
d_gene: TRBD2; v_gene: TRBV30; j_gene: TRBJ2-1; CDR3aa: CAWRGSGGQYNEQFF
d_gene: -; v_gene: TRBV2; j_gene: TRBJ1-2; CDR3aa: CASTRGQAANYGYTF
d_gene: -; v_gene: TRBV2; j_gene: TRBJ1-1; CDR3aa: CASSASQNTEAFF
d_gene: -; v_gene: TRBV5-1; j_gene: TRBJ1-2; CDR3aa: CASSLPALTDGYTF
d_gene: -; v_gene: TRBV21-1; j_gene: TRBJ1-4; CDR3aa: CASSKGTGLGEKLFF
d_gene: -; v_gene: TRBV12-5; j_gene: TRBJ2-1; CDR3aa: CASGLSPKQFF
d_gene: -; v_gene: TRBV7-8; j_gene: TRBJ2-3; CDR3aa: CASSLMGQGEDTQYF
d_gene: -; v_gene: TRBV11-2; j_gene: TRBJ2-4; CDR3aa: CASSLTGLNIQYF
d_gene: -; v_gene: TRBV5-1; j_gene: TRBJ2-1; CDR3aa: CASSFFGSSPNEQFF
d_gene: TRBD2; v_gene: TRBV13; j_gene: TRBJ2-1; CDR3aa: CASRLAGGPNEQFF